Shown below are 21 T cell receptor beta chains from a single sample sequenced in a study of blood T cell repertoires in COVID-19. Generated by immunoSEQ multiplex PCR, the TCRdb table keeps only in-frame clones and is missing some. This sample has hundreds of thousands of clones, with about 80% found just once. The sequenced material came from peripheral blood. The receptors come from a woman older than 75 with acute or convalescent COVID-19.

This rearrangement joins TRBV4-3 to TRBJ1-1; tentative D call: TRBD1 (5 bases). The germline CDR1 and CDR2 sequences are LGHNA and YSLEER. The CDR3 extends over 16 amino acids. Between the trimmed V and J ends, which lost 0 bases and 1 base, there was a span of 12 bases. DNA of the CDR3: TGCGCCAGCAGCCAAGAACAAGGGAGGGGGAACACTGAAGCTTTCTTT. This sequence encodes CASSQEQGRGNTEAFF.

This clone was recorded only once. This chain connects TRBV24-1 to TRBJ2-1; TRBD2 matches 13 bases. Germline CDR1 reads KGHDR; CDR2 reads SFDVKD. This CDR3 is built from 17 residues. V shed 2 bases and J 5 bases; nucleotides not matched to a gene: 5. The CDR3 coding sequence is TGTGCCACCAGTGATTCTGGGACTAGCGGGGAGGACAATGAGCAGTTCTTC. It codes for CATSDSGTSGEDNEQFF.

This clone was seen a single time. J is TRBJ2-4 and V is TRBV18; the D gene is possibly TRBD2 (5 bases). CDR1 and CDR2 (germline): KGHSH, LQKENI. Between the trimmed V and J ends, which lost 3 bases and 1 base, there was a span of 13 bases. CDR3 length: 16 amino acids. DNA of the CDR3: TGTGCCAGCTCACCGGACTTTCTCACCGCCAAAAACATTCAGTACTTC. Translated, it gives CASSPDFLTAKNIQYF.

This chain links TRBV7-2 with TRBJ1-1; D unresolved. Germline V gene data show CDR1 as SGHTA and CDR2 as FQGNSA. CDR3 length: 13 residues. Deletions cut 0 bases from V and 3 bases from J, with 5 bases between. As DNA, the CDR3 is TGTGCCAGCAGCTTAGCTGACTACACTGAAGCTTTCTTT. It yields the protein CASSLADYTEAFF.

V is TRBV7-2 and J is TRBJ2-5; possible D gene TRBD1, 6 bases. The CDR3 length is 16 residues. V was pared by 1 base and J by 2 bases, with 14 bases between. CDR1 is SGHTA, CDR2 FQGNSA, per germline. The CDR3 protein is CASSLGTRQGQETQYF. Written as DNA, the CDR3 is TGTGCCAGCAGCTTAGGGACTCGGCAGGGGCAAGAGACCCAGTACTTC.

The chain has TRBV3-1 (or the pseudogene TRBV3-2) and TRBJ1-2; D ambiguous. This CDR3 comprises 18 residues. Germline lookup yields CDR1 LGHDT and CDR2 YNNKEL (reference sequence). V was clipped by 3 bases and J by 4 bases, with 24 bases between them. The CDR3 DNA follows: TGTGCCAGCAGCCATAACAGCAGGAGCTCCCGGGGTAGCTATGGCTACACCTTC. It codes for CASSHNSRSSRGSYGYTF.

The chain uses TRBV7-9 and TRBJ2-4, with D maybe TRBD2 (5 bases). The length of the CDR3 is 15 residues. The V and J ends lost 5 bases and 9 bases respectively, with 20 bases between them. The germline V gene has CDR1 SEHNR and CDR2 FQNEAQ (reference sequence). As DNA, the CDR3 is TGTGCCAGCAGCATAACCGGGATTTCGGGGAGCATTCAGTACTTC. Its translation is CASSITGISGSIQYF. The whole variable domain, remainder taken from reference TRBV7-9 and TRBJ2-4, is DTGVSQNPRHKITKRGQNVTFRCDPISEHNRLYWYRQTLGQGPEFLTYFQNEAQLEKSRLLSDRFSAERPKGSFSTLEIQRTEQGDSAMYLCASSITGISGSIQYFGAGTRLSVL.

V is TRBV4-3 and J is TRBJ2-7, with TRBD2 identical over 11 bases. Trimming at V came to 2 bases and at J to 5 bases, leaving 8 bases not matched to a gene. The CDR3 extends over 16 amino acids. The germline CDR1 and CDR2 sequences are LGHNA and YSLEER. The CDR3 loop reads CASSQQLAGEIDEQYF. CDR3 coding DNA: TGCGCCAGCAGCCAACAACTAGCGGGAGAGATTGACGAGCAGTACTTC.

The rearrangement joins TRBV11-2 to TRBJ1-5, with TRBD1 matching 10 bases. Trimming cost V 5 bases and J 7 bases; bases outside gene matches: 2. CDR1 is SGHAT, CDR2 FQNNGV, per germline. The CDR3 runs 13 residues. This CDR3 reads CASSQDRGQPQHF. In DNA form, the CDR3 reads TGTGCCAGCAGCCAGGACAGGGGGCAGCCCCAGCATTTT.

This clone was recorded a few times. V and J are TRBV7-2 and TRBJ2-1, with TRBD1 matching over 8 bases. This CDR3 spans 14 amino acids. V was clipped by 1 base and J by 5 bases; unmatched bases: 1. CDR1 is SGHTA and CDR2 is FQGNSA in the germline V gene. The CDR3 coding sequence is TGTGCCAGCAGCTTAGGGACAGGGAACAATGAGCAGTTCTTC. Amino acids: CASSLGTGNNEQFF.

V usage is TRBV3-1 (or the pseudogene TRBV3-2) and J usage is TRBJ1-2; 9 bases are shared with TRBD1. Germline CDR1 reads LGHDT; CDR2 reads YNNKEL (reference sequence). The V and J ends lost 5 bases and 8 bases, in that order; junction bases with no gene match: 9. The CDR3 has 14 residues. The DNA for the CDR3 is TGTGCCAGCAGCTACGGACAGGGGAGTAACGGCTACACCTTC. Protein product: CASSYGQGSNGYTF.

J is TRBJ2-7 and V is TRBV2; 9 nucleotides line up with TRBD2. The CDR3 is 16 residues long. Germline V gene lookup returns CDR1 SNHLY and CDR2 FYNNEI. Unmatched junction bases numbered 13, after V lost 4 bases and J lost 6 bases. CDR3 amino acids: CASSGPGLAGAGEQYF. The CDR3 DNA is TGTGCCAGCAGTGGTCCGGGACTAGCTGGAGCTGGCGAGCAGTACTTC.

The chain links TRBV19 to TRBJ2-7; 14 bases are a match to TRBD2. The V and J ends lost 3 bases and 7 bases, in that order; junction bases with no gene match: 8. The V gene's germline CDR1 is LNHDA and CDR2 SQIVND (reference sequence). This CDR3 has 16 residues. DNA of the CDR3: TGTGCCAGTAGTATCAAGACTAGCGGGAGGGTGCGTGAGCAGTACTTC. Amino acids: CASSIKTSGRVREQYF.

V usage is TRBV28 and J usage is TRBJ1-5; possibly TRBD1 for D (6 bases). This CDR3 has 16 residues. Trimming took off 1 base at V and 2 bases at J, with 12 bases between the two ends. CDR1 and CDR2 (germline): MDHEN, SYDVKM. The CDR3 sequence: CASSLYRAGGNQPQHF. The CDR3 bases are TGTGCCAGCAGTTTATACAGGGCCGGAGGCAATCAGCCCCAGCATTTT. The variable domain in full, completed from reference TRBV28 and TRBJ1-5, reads DVKVTQSSRYLVKRTGEKVFLECVQDMDHENMFWYRQDPGLGLRLIYFSYDVKMKEKGDIPEGYSVSREKKERFSLILESASTNQTSMYLCASSLYRAGGNQPQHFGDGTRLSIL.

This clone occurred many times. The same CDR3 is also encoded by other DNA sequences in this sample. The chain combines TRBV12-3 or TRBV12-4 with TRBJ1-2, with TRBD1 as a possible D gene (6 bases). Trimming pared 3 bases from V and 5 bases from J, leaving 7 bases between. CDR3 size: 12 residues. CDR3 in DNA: TGTGCCAGCAGTTTTCAGGGGTATGGCTACACCTTC. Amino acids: CASSFQGYGYTF.

CDR3 sequence reads: CASSPWDRGNSPLHF. Written as DNA, the CDR3 is TGTGCCAGTAGTCCCTGGGACAGGGGTAATTCACCCCTCCACTTT. The rearrangement links TRBV19 to TRBJ1-6, with TRBD1 matching 10 bases. This CDR3 has 15 amino acids. Germline V lookup: CDR1 LNHDA, CDR2 SQIVND (reference sequence). V dropped 5 bases and J dropped 6; count of bases not matched to a gene: 4.

CDR3 in amino acids: CASSDREGGRGYGYTF. CDR3 nucleotides: TGTGCCAGCAGTGATCGAGAGGGTGGCAGGGGATATGGCTACACCTTC. V usage is TRBV6-1 and J usage is TRBJ1-2; D is possibly TRBD1 (6 bases). CDR1 and CDR2 (germline): MNHNS, SASEGT. Deletions cut 3 bases from V and 5 bases from J, with 19 bases between. The CDR3 spans 16 residues.

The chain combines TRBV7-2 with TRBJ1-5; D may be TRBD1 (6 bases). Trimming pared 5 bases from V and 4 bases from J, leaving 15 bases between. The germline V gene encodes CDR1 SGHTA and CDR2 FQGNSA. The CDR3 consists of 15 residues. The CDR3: CASSLDSLSNQPQHF. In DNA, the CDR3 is TGTGCCAGCAGCCTGGACAGTCTTTCAAATCAGCCCCAGCATTTT.

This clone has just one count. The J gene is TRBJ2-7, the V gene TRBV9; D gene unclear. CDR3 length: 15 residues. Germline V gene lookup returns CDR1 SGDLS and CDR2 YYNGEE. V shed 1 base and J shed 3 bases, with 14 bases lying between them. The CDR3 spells CASSVTEAPRYEQYF. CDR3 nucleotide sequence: TGTGCCAGCAGCGTAACAGAAGCCCCCCGCTACGAGCAGTACTTC.

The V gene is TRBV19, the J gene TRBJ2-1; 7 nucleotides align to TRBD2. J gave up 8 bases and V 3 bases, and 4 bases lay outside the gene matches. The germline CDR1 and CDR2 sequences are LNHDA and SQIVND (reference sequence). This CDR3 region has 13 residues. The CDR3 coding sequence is TGTGCCAGTAGTATTAAACTAGCGTATGAGCAGTTCTTC. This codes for CASSIKLAYEQFF.

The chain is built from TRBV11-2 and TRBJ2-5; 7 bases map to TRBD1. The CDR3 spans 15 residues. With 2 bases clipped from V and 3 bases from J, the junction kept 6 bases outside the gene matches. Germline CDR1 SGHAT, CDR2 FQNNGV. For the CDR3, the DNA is TGTGCCAGCAGCTTATTCACCGGGACAGAAGAGACCCAGTACTTC. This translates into CASSLFTGTEETQYF.